Listed here are 23 T cell receptor beta chains from one sample, sequenced in a study of blood T cell repertoires in COVID-19. The method was immunoSEQ multiplex PCR; TCRdb's version includes in-frame clones alone and lacks a portion of them. This sample carries around 120,000 clones, over 65% of them seen once, and the ten largest clones take under 3%. Material: peripheral blood. The receptors were gathered from a man aged 25-45 years with acute or convalescent COVID-19.

The chain joins TRBV15 to TRBJ2-4; D unclear. The V gene's germline CDR1 is LNHNV and CDR2 YYDKDF (reference sequence). The CDR3 totals 16 residues. Trimming took off 3 bases at V and 0 bases at J, with 12 bases between the two ends. CDR3: CATSSLFLLAKNIQYF. The CDR3 DNA reads TGTGCCACCAGCAGCCTTTTCCTTCTAGCCAAAAACATTCAGTACTTC.

The chain carries TRBV5-5 and TRBJ1-5; perhaps TRBD1 as D (5 bases). Trimming shortened V by 2 bases and J by 2 bases, and 11 bases separated the two germline ends. The germline V gene has CDR1 SGHKS and CDR2 YYEKEE (reference sequence). There are 15 residues in the CDR3. This CDR3 reads CASSFGGEGNQPQHF. DNA of the CDR3: TGTGCCAGCAGCTTCGGGGGAGAGGGCAATCAGCCCCAGCATTTT.

This clone came up a few times. The V and J genes are TRBV15 and TRBJ1-1; a possible D gene is TRBD1 (6 bases). Trimming took 4 bases from V and 5 from J, leaving 11 bases between them. This CDR3 comprises 13 residues. Germline CDR1 reads LNHNV; CDR2 reads YYDKDF (reference sequence). The CDR3 protein is CATSITGQTEAFF. The CDR3 region has the DNA TGTGCCACCAGCATCACCGGACAGACTGAAGCTTTCTTT.

V is TRBV6-1 and J is TRBJ2-3; the D gene is possibly TRBD2 (5 bases). Trimming took off 1 base at V and 1 base at J, with 9 bases between the two ends. Germline CDR1 and CDR2: MNHNS and SASEGT. The CDR3 has 15 amino acids. CDR3 residues: CASSEVNSGTDTQYF. The CDR3 bases are TGTGCCAGCAGTGAAGTAAATAGCGGCACAGATACGCAGTATTTT.

This chain joins TRBV5-1 and TRBJ1-1; the D gene is possibly TRBD1 (5 bases). Trimming took 0 bases from V and 2 from J, leaving 8 bases between them. Germline values: CDR1 SGHRS, CDR2 YFSETQ. This CDR3 comprises 14 residues. In nucleotides, the CDR3 is TGCGCCAGCAGCTTGGCCAGGGTTAACACTGAAGCTTTCTTT. Translated: CASSLARVNTEAFF. Full variable domain (missing parts from reference TRBV5-1 and TRBJ1-1): KAGVTQTPRYLIKTRGQQVTLSCSPISGHRSVSWYQQTPGQGLQFLFEYFSETQRNKGNFPGRFSGRQFSNSRSEMNVSTLELGDSALYLCASSLARVNTEAFFGQGTRLTVV.

In regard to this clone: Germline is not matched at one junction end, which may reflect a read error. The chain uses TRBV3-1 (or the pseudogene TRBV3-2) and TRBJ2-3; 8 bases are shared with TRBD2. Germline CDR1 and CDR2: LGHDT and YNNKEL (reference sequence). The CDR3 contains 13 residues. The CDR3 here is CASSHVQREGEHF. The CDR3 DNA sequence: TGTGCCAGCAGCCACGTTCAACGGGAGGGCGAACATTTT.

The rearrangement links TRBV23-1 to TRBJ1-5; TRBD1 aligns across 8 bases. TRBV23-1 is annotated as an ORF whose role is uncertain. Unmatched junction bases numbered 6, after V lost 2 bases and J lost 0 bases. The CDR3 is 17 residues long. CDR3 protein: CASSQNGQGYSNQPQHF. CDR3 DNA sequence: TGCGCCAGCAGTCAAAACGGACAGGGTTATAGCAATCAGCCCCAGCATTTT.

V and J are TRBV27 and TRBJ2-7; 8 nucleotides align to TRBD1. This CDR3 spans 18 amino acids. V was pared by 4 bases and J by 5 bases, with 19 bases of the junction left unmatched. Germline V gives CDR1 MNHEY, CDR2 SMNVEV (reference sequence). The CDR3 spells CASSSQNFPGQAENEQYF. CDR3 DNA sequence: TGTGCCAGCAGTTCACAAAATTTCCCGGGACAGGCTGAAAACGAGCAGTACTTC.

The V call is TRBV6-2 or TRBV6-3, the J call TRBJ1-5, with 7 bases matching TRBD1. This CDR3 has 15 residues. The trim removed 5 bases at V and 4 bases at J, leaving 8 bases unmatched. Germline V gene data show CDR1 as MNHEY and CDR2 as SVGEGT. The CDR3: CASSTTRTGNQPQHF. The CDR3 DNA reads TGTGCCAGCAGTACGACCCGGACAGGAAATCAGCCCCAGCATTTT.

This clone has more than one count but fewer than ten. Here the CDR3 DNA reads TGTGCCAGCAGCGCAAGACAGGGGCCAAACACCGGGGAGCTGTTTTTT. Protein: CASSARQGPNTGELFF. V usage is TRBV9 and J usage is TRBJ2-2, with 8 bases lining up with TRBD1. The V gene end was trimmed by 3 bases and the J gene end by 2 bases; junction bases not matched to a gene: 6. The CDR3 spans 16 residues. Germline-derived CDR1 and CDR2 are SGDLS and YYNGEE.

This chain joins TRBV12-3 or TRBV12-4 and TRBJ1-2; D may be TRBD1 (5 bases). This CDR3 contains 12 residues. Deletions cut 5 bases from V and 8 bases from J, with 12 bases between. The CDR3 DNA is TGTGCCAGCAGTACCCAGGGTTGGGGCTACACCTTC. It codes for CASSTQGWGYTF.

The rearrangement links TRBV4-3 to TRBJ1-3; D remains unclear. Per germline, CDR1 LGHNA and CDR2 YSLEER. The V end lost 0 bases, the J end lost 4 bases, and 10 bases lay between the germline ends. The CDR3 has 15 residues. CDR3 region: CASSQDRRRGNTIYF. DNA for the CDR3: TGCGCCAGCAGCCAAGACCGGCGGAGGGGAAACACCATATATTTT.

This clone was counted once. V usage is TRBV6-5 and J usage is TRBJ1-6; D unresolved. This CDR3 contains 15 residues. With 6 bases removed from V and 7 bases from J, the gap between germline ends came to 16 bases. The germline CDR1 and CDR2 sequences are MNHEY and SVGAGI. This CDR3 reads CASRPTTGGNSPLHF. The CDR3 bases are TGTGCCAGCAGACCCACAACGGGTGGGAATTCACCCCTCCACTTT.

This chain connects TRBV7-9 to TRBJ2-4; perhaps TRBD1 as D (6 bases). This CDR3 comprises 14 residues. Per the germline V gene, CDR1 is SEHNR and CDR2 is FQNEAQ (reference sequence). The V end was cut by 8 bases, the J end by 0 bases, with 11 bases between. DNA for the CDR3: TGTGCCAGCGAGGGGGATTTAGCCAAAAACATTCAGTACTTC. Protein sequence: CASEGDLAKNIQYF.

The CDR3 sequence: CASSPGTGSTDTQYF. For the CDR3, the DNA is TGTGCCAGCAGCCCCGGGACAGGGAGCACAGATACGCAGTATTTT. The V call is TRBV5-6, the J call TRBJ2-3; 9 bases line up with TRBD1. The CDR3 is made up of 15 amino acids. CDR1 and CDR2 (germline): SGHDT, YYEEEE. V shed 4 bases, J shed 0 bases, and the junction held 3 bases outside the gene matches.

The J gene is TRBJ1-2, the V gene TRBV29-1, with 8 bases lining up with TRBD1. CDR3 length equals 11 residues. Germline V gene data show CDR1 as SQVTM and CDR2 as ANQGSEA. After removal of 2 bases from V and 7 bases from J, the junction contained 0 bases not matched to a gene. CDR3 coding DNA: TGCAGCGTTGAAACAGGGGGTGGCTACACCTTC. Residues: CSVETGGGYTF.

The rearrangement links TRBV3-1 (or the pseudogene TRBV3-2) to TRBJ1-5; no clear D gene. In germline, CDR1 is LGHDT, CDR2 YNNKEL (reference sequence). The CDR3 is 16 residues long. V was shortened by 4 bases and J by 4 bases, with 17 bases between the two germline ends. CDR3 DNA sequence: TGTGCCAGCAGCCCCCGGCCTCTCGGGGTAAATCAGCCCCAGCATTTT. This encodes CASSPRPLGVNQPQHF.

This chain links TRBV6-5 with TRBJ1-5; TRBD1 is a possible D gene (5 bases). Trimming shortened V by 7 bases and J by 5 bases, and 18 bases separated the two germline ends. The length of the CDR3 is 15 residues. Germline-derived CDR1 and CDR2 are MNHEY and SVGAGI. CDR3 bases: TGTGCCAGCAAATTCGGGGGACGGACGGATCAGCCCCAGCATTTT. It specifies CASKFGGRTDQPQHF.

The gene calls are TRBV27 and TRBJ2-1; D may be TRBD2 (6 bases). Germline V gives CDR1 MNHEY, CDR2 SMNVEV (reference sequence). The CDR3 contains 15 residues. Trimming took off 7 bases at V and 0 bases at J, with 13 bases between the two ends. The CDR3 reads CASKGGARSYNEQFF. CDR3 DNA: TGTGCCAGCAAAGGAGGGGCCCGCTCCTACAATGAGCAGTTCTTC.

The chain combines TRBV27 with TRBJ1-1; D might be TRBD1 (5 bases). The germline gives CDR1 MNHEY, CDR2 SMNVEV (reference sequence). V was trimmed by 8 bases and J by 1 base, leaving 11 bases between them. The CDR3 is made up of 13 amino acids. The CDR3 is CASALGGNTEAFF. Written as DNA, the CDR3 is TGTGCCAGCGCCCTCGGGGGGAACACTGAAGCTTTCTTT.

This clone was recorded a few times. The genes are TRBV3-1 (or the pseudogene TRBV3-2) and TRBJ1-6, with D possibly TRBD1 on 6 matching bases. The CDR3 is 16 residues long. The V end lost 1 base, the J end lost 6 bases, and 13 bases lay between the germline ends. Per germline, CDR1 LGHDT and CDR2 YNNKEL (reference sequence). CDR3 coding DNA: TGTGCCAGCAGCCAAGGTCGGGGGGCTATTAATTCACCCCTCCACTTT. Its translation: CASSQGRGAINSPLHF.

This chain joins TRBV5-4 and TRBJ2-5; D is ambiguous. The CDR3 contains 13 residues. Germline V CDR1 and CDR2: SGHNT, YYREEE (reference sequence). V was clipped by 5 bases and J by 2 bases, with 10 bases between them. The CDR3 is CASSSGMQETQYF. The CDR3 region has the DNA TGTGCCAGCAGTTCAGGCATGCAAGAGACCCAGTACTTC.

The chain recombines TRBV6-5 with TRBJ1-5; TRBD1 might be the D (5 bases). CDR1 MNHEY and CDR2 SVGAGI come from the germline V gene. V dropped 0 bases and J dropped 4 bases, with 13 bases sitting between them. This CDR3 has 16 amino acids. The CDR3 region is CASSYSSGGGNQPQHF. The CDR3 nucleotides read TGTGCCAGCAGTTACTCGTCCGGGGGGGGGAATCAGCCCCAGCATTTT.